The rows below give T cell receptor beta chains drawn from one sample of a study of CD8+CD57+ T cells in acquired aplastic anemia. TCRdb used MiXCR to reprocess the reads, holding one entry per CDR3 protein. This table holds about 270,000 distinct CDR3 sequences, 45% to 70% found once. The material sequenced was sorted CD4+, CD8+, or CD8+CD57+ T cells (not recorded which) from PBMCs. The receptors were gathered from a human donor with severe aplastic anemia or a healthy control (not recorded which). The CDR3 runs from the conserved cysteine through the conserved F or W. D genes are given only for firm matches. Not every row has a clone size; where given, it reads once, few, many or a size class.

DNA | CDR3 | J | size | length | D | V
TGTGCCAGCAGCCTATCCGGGACAGGGCCCTACAATGAGCAGTTCTTC | CASSLSGTGPYNEQFF | TRBJ2-1 | . | 16 | TRBD1 | TRBV7-8
TGCAGTCCCCGGGACAGGGTAAACTCAGCTAATGAAAAACTGTTTTTT | CSPRDRVNSANEKLFF | TRBJ1-4 | . | 16 | TRBD1 | TRBV20-1
TGTGCCAGTAGTATAAACCCGACAGGACAAGAGACCCAGTACTTC | CASSINPTGQETQYF | TRBJ2-5 | . | 15 | . | TRBV19
TGTGCCAGCTACCGGGACAGGGTGGCCCAGCATTTT | CASYRDRVAQHF | TRBJ1-5 | few | 12 | TRBD1 | TRBV2
TGCAGTGCTAGTAGGGGGACTAGGACGAACGAGCAGTACTTC | CSASRGTRTNEQYF | TRBJ2-7 | . | 14 | TRBD2 | TRBV20-1
TGTGCCACCAGCAGGGCGGCGGGGAGACCTAACTATGGCTACACCTTC | CATSRAAGRPNYGYTF | TRBJ1-2 | few | 16 | . | TRBV15
TGCGCCAGCAGCACACGACTAGCGGGAGGGGGTGAGCAGTACTTC | CASSTRLAGGGEQYF | TRBJ2-7 | . | 15 | TRBD2 | TRBV10-2
TGCGCCAGCAGCTGGGACAAGACCTACGAGCAGTACTTC | CASSWDKTYEQYF | TRBJ2-7 | . | 13 | . | TRBV5-1
TGTGCCAGCAGTTACCCTGACAGGAATACCTACGAGCAGTACTTC | CASSYPDRNTYEQYF | TRBJ2-7 | many | 15 | . | TRBV6-6
TGTGCCAGTAGTAAACAGGGGTTCGGCTACGAGCAGTACTTC | CASSKQGFGYEQYF | TRBJ2-7 | . | 14 | TRBD1 | TRBV19
TGTGCCAGCAGCCCCTCGACAGGGGGGTCCCGGACAGAGACCCAGTACTTC | CASSPSTGGSRTETQYF | TRBJ2-5 | . | 17 | TRBD1 | TRBV7-8
TGTGCCAGCAGTCCGGTGACGGGAACCTATAATTCACCCCTCCACTTT | CASSPVTGTYNSPLHF | TRBJ1-6 | many | 16 | . | TRBV6-5
TGTGCCAGTAGTATAGATCCAAGGGTGGGTCAGCCCCAGCATTTT | CASSIDPRVGQPQHF | TRBJ1-5 | . | 15 | . | TRBV19
TGTGCCAGTAGTTACGTCAGCTCCTACGAGCAGTACTTC | CASSYVSSYEQYF | TRBJ2-7 | . | 13 | . | TRBV19
TGTGCCAGCAGCCCCCGGACGGCCGAGCAGTACTTC | CASSPRTAEQYF | TRBJ2-7 | few | 12 | . | TRBV7-9
TGTGCCAGCAGCTCTCGGGGGGGGCAGTACTTC | CASSSRGGQYF | TRBJ2-7 | . | 11 | TRBD2 | TRBV7-2
TGTGCCAGCAGCACCCGGACAGGGGGCTCTGAAGCTTTCTTT | CASSTRTGGSEAFF | TRBJ1-1 | . | 14 | TRBD1 | TRBV9
TGTGCCAGTAGTACGGGCGGGGGGGCCTTTACGCAGTATTTT | CASSTGGGAFTQYF | TRBJ2-3 | many | 14 | TRBD2 | TRBV19
TGCAGTGCCTCTCTGAATAATTCACCCCTCCACTTT | CSASLNNSPLHF | TRBJ1-6 | many | 12 | . | TRBV20-1
TGTGCCTCCGGACAGGGCACAGATACGCAGTATTTT | CASGQGTDTQYF | TRBJ2-3 | many | 12 | TRBD1 | TRBV10-3
TGTGCCAGCAGCGTAGGGACTAGCGGGGCGAACACAGATACGCAGTATTTT | CASSVGTSGANTDTQYF | TRBJ2-3 | many | 17 | TRBD2 | TRBV9
TGTGCCAGCAGCCCTGGGACTAGCGGGGATGAGCAGTTCTTC | CASSPGTSGDEQFF | TRBJ2-1 | . | 14 | TRBD2 | TRBV7-3
TGTGCCAGCAGCTTGGCCCGAAGAGGGATGAACACTGAAGCTTTCTTT | CASSLARRGMNTEAFF | TRBJ1-1 | . | 16 | . | TRBV5-4
TGTGCCAGCAGTTATCTCCTGGGGGACGAGCAGTACTTC | CASSYLLGDEQYF | TRBJ2-7 | . | 13 | . | TRBV6-6